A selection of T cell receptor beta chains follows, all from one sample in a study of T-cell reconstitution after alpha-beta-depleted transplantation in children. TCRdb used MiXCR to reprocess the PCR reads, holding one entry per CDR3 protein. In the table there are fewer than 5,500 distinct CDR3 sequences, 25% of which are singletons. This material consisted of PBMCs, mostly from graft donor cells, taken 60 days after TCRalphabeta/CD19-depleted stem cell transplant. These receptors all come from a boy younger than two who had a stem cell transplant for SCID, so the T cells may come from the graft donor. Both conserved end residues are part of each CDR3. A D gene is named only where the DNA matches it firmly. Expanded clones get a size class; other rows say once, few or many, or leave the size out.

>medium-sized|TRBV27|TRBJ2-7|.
CASRPVWGDEQYF
TGTGCCAGCAGACCGGTCTGGGGGGACGAGCAGTACTTC
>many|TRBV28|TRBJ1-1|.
CASSSPTEAFF
TGTGCCAGCAGTTCGCCCACTGAAGCTTTCTTT
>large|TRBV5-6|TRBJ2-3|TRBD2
CASSYPPGLGSTDTQYF
TGTGCCAGCAGCTATCCACCGGGACTAGGAAGCACAGATACGCAGTATTTT
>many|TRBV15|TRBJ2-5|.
CATSPWAGGETQYF
TGTGCCACCAGCCCGTGGGCCGGAGGGGAGACCCAGTACTTC
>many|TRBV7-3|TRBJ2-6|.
CASSGGANVLTF
TGTGCCAGCAGCGGTGGGGCCAACGTCCTGACTTTC
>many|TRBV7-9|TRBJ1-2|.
CASSWRVGGYTF
TGTGCCAGCAGCTGGAGGGTCGGCGGCTACACCTTC
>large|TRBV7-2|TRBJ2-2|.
CASSLGVSNTGELFF
TGTGCCAGCAGCTTAGGAGTTTCGAACACCGGGGAGCTGTTTTTT
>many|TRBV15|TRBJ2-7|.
CATSRGRDSTYEQYF
TGTGCCACCAGCAGAGGGCGGGACAGTACCTACGAGCAGTACTTC
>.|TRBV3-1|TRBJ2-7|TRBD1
CASSPGTGVHEQYF
TGTGCCAGCAGCCCCGGGACAGGGGTCCACGAGCAGTACTTC
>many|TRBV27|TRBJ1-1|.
CASQREENTEAFF
TGTGCCAGCCAGAGGGAGGAGAACACTGAAGCTTTCTTT
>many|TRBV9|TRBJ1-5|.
CASSPRGSLDQPQHF
TGTGCCAGCAGCCCTAGGGGCTCACTAGATCAGCCCCAGCATTTT
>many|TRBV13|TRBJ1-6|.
CASSFRDERSPLHF
TGTGCCAGCAGCTTCCGGGACGAAAGGTCACCCCTCCACTTT
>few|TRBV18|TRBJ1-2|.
CASSPPGDLRGYTF
TGTGCCAGCTCACCACCTGGGGACTTACGCGGCTACACCTTC
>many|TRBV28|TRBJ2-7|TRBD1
CASTMDRALSYEQYF
TGTGCCAGCACCATGGACAGGGCCCTCTCCTACGAGCAGTACTTC
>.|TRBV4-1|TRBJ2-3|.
CASSQRVGPLSTDTQYF
TGCGCCAGCAGCCAAAGGGTGGGACCGTTAAGCACAGATACGCAGTATTTT